This T cell receptor beta chain was sequenced in a study of blood T cell repertoires in COVID-19. Study details: There were acute and convalescent COVID-19 samples, and they came from the United States, Italy and Spain. T cells, B-cell-depleted T cells, or PBMCs supplied cDNA or gDNA.

Per the germline V gene, CDR1 is SGHVS and CDR2 is FNYEAQ. The length of the CDR3 is 14 residues. Trimming cost V 0 bases and J 4 bases, with 7 bases left between them. Seattle patients were enrolled while actively infected and followed longitudinally. Study processing details: The authors estimated nucleated cell counts from reference gene primer amplification. Assay used: immunoSEQ multiplex PCR; TCRdb lists only in-frame clones, some missing. For V, J and clone size, that table is used; D and trimming come from the DNA. Found here are roughly 390,000 clones, about 89% of them singletons; the top ten hold 8% to 13%.

This receptor was identified in a woman in her 30s with COVID-19, enrolled during active disease. Sequencing used peripheral blood. The chain joins TRBV7-6 to TRBJ2-1; no firm D call. The CDR3 bases are TGTGCCAGCAGCTTAGCGGAGCCGTACAATGAGCAGTTCTTC. Residues: CASSLAEPYNEQFF.